The clone carrying this T cell receptor (beta chain) occurred a few times. Per the original methods: The authors estimated nucleated cell counts from reference gene primer amplification. Produced via immunoSEQ multiplex PCR; TCRdb's table is partial and in-frame only. The DNA was the basis for D and trimming; V, J and clone size are from that table. The table has 50,000 to 75,000 clones, 70% to 80% seen once; the top ten hold less than 25%. Germline lookup yields CDR1 PRHDT and CDR2 FYEKMQ (reference sequence). This CDR3 has 16 residues. Trimming removed 6 bases at V and 0 bases at J, with 12 bases between. The record originates from a study of blood T cell repertoires in COVID-19. About the study: Italy, Spain and the United States were the sources of the convalescent and acute COVID-19 samples. PBMCs, B-cell-depleted T cells, or T cells provided the cDNA or gDNA that made up the material.

The origin of this receptor is an elderly man with active or convalescent COVID-19. The chain has TRBV13 and TRBJ1-6; D remains unclear. Sequenced material: peripheral blood. The CDR3 spells CASRPGQSSYNSPLHF. CDR3 DNA: TGTGCCAGCAGACCAGGTCAGAGCTCCTATAATTCACCCCTCCACTTT.